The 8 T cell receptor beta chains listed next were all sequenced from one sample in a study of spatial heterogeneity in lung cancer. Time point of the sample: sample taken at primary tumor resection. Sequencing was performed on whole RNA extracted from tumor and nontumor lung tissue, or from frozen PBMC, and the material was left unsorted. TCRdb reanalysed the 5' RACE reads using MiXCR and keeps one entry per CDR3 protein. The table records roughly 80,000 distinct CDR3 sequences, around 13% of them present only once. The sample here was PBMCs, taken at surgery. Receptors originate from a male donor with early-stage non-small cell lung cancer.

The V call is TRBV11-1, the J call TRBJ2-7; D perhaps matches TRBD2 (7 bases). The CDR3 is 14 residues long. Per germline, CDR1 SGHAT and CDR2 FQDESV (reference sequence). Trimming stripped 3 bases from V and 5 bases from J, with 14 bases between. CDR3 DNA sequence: TGTGCCAGCAGCTTGGGGGGGCTGCAGGACGAGCAGTACTTC. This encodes CASSLGGLQDEQYF.

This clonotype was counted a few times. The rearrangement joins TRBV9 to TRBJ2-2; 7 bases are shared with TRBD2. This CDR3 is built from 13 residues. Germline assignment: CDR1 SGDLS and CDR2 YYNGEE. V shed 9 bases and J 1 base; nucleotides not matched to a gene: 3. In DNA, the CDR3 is TGTGCCACTGGGGGGGAGAACACCGGGGAGCTGTTTTTT. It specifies CATGGENTGELFF.

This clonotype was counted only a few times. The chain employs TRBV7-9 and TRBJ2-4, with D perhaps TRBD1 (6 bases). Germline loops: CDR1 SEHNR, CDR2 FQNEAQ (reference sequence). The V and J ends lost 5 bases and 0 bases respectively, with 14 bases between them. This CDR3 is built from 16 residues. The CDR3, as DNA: TGTGCCAGCAGCCTACAGGGAAGGGAAGCCAAAAACATTCAGTACTTC. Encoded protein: CASSLQGREAKNIQYF. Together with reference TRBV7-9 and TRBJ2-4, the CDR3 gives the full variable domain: DTGVSQNPRHKITKRGQNVTFRCDPISEHNRLYWYRQTLGQGPEFLTYFQNEAQLEKSRLLSDRFSAERPKGSFSTLEIQRTEQGDSAMYLCASSLQGREAKNIQYFGAGTRLSVL.

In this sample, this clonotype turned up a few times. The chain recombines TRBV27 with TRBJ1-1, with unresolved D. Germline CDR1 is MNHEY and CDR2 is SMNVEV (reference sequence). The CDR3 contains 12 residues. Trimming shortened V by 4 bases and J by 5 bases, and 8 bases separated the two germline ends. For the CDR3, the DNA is TGTGCCAGCAGTTCGGGGTGGACTGAAGCTTTCTTT. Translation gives CASSSGWTEAFF.

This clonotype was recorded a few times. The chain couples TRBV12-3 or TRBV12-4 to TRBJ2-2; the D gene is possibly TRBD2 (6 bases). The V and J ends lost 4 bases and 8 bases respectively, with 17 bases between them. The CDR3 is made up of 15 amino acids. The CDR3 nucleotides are TGTGCCAGCAGTTCCCGGGGGTGGGCAAATGGGGAGCTGTTTTTT. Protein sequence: CASSSRGWANGELFF.

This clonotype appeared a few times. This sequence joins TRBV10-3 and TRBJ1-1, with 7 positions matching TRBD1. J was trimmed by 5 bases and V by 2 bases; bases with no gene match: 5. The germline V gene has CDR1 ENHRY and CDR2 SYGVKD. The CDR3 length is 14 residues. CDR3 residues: CAISETGVGTEAFF. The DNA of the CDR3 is TGTGCCATCAGTGAGACAGGGGTGGGAACTGAAGCTTTCTTT.

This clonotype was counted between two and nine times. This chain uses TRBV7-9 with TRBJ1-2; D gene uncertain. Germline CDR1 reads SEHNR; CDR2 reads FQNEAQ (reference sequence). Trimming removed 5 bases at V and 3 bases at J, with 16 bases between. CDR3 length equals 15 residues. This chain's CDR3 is CASSPRGAPYYGYTF. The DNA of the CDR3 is TGTGCCAGCAGCCCCCGGGGAGCACCCTACTATGGCTACACCTTC. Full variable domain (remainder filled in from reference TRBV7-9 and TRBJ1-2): DTGVSQNPRHKITKRGQNVTFRCDPISEHNRLYWYRQTLGQGPEFLTYFQNEAQLEKSRLLSDRFSAERPKGSFSTLEIQRTEQGDSAMYLCASSPRGAPYYGYTFGSGTRLTVV.

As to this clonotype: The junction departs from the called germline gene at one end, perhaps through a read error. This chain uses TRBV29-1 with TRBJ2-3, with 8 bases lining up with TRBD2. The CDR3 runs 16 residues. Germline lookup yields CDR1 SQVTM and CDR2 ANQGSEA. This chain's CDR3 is CSVEGGLTGGTDTQYF. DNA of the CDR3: TGCAGCGTGGAAGGGGGGCTCACGGGGGGGACAGATACGCAGTATTTT.